This T cell receptor (beta chain) comes out of a study of response to subunit inactivated influenza vaccine. Regarding the study as a whole: The authors offered the suggestion that each seasonal influenza vaccination recruits few new T cells.

Unmatched junction bases numbered 5, after V lost 5 bases and J lost 4 bases. The CDR3 extends over 15 amino acids. Germline CDR1 is MNHEY and CDR2 is SMNVEV (reference sequence). Comment on this clonotype: Its cognate antigen is unknown.

One entry per CDR3 protein, called by TCRdb with MiXCR from the RT-PCR reads. Of about 190,000 distinct CDR3 sequences in the sample, 13% to 15% are singletons; the top ten hold approximately 25%. The specimen comprised CD8+ T cells sorted from PBMCs, sampled 5 days after vaccination. This TCR was recovered from a middle-aged man who received an inactivated influenza vaccine. V is TRBV27 and J is TRBJ2-5; 12 bases line up with TRBD2. The CDR3: CASSLAGGLSETQYF. As DNA, the CDR3 is TGTGCCAGCAGTCTAGCGGGGGGGCTTTCAGAGACCCAGTACTTC.